Sequencing of this T cell receptor (beta chain) was carried out in a study of T cells after posttransplantation cyclophosphamide. Assay: immunoSEQ multiplex PCR; the TCRdb copy retains only in-frame clones and omits some. The data contain some 4,500 clones, approximately 73% of them singletons. This CDR3 has 15 residues. Germline values: CDR1 SNHLY, CDR2 FYNNEI. V was shortened by 2 bases and J by 5 bases, with 15 bases between the two germline ends. Sampled 1 year posttransplant, controls received myeloablative marrow transplants, methotrexate and a calcineurin inhibitor. Source: PBMCs, taken about 340 days after allogeneic stem cell transplant with calcineurin inhibitor and methotrexate. The sequence was obtained from a female patient aged 45 to 65 who received an allogeneic stem cell transplant from an unrelated donor, was CMV-positive, and had acute and chronic GVHD. Some of the T cells may derive from the graft donor. This chain uses TRBV2 with TRBJ2-5; D is perhaps TRBD1 (5 bases). CDR3 sequence (DNA): TGTGCCAGCAGTGAAAGGGGCATCCCAGGGGAGACCCAGTACTTC. Protein product: CASSERGIPGETQYF. Full variable domain (outside the CDR3, taken from reference TRBV2 and TRBJ2-5): EPEVTQTPSHQVTQMGQEVILRCVPISNHLYFYWYRQILGQKVEFLVSFYNNEISEKSEIFDDQFSVERPDGSNFTLKIRSTKLEDSAMYFCASSERGIPGETQYFGPGTRLLVL.